This is a list of T cell receptor beta chains from one sample in a study of identifying expanded T cells in peripheral blood. TCRdb keeps only in-frame clones here, not all; method: immunoSEQ multiplex PCR. The data hold about 81,000 clones, with around 83% observed a single time. Sequencing was done on a sample of blood. The receptors were gathered from a person aged 18 to 75 in good health. The CDR3 runs from the conserved cysteine through the conserved F or W. D genes are given only for firm matches. Not all rows give a size; the values are once, few, many and, for expanded clones, a class.

J gene | clone size | V gene | D gene | CDR3 DNA | CDR3 protein
TRBJ2-2 | once | TRBV30 | - | TGTGCCTGGAGTGTAGGTCTCACCGGGGAGCTGTTTTTT | CAWSVGLTGELFF
TRBJ2-5 | - | TRBV19 | - | TGTGCCAGTAATCGGGACATAACTCGAGAGACCCAGTACTTC | CASNRDITRETQYF
TRBJ2-5 | - | TRBV7-3 | TRBD2 | TGTGCCAGCAGCTCTGAGGCGCCGGGACTAGTCCAGAATTACCAAGAGACCCAGTACTTC | CASSSEAPGLVQNYQETQYF
TRBJ2-3 | - | TRBV6-6 | - | TGTGCCAGCAGTTACGGCCAGGGCACAGATACGCAGTATTTT | CASSYGQGTDTQYF
TRBJ2-7 | - | TRBV28 | - | TGTGCCAGCCTGGGGACTCTACAGGGCTCCTACGAGCAGTACTTC | CASLGTLQGSYEQYF
TRBJ1-2 | - | TRBV6-6 | TRBD1 | TGTGCCAGCAGTTACGGGGCAGGGGGCTCCTACTATGGCTACACCTTC | CASSYGAGGSYYGYTF
TRBJ2-1 | - | TRBV6-6 | - | TGTGCCAGCAGCCTTTTAGGGAATGAGCAGTTCTTC | CASSLLGNEQFF
TRBJ2-1 | - | TRBV14 | - | TGTGCCAGCAGCCAAGGGGGTTATTGGACCGATGAGCAGTTCTTC | CASSQGGYWTDEQFF
TRBJ1-1 | - | TRBV9 | - | TGTGCCAGCAGCAAAGGCCCGAACACTGAAGCTTTCTTT | CASSKGPNTEAFF
TRBJ2-3 | - | TRBV19 | - | TGTGCCAGTAGTAATCCGCCGGGGGGCACAGATACGCAGTATTTT | CASSNPPGGTDTQYF
TRBJ2-1 | - | TRBV7-2 | - | TGTGCCAGCAGCTTAGGAAAGGAGCAGTTCTTC | CASSLGKEQFF
TRBJ1-5 | - | TRBV6-1 | - | TGTGCCAGCAGTGGGACACATCCTAGCAATCAGCCCCAGCATTTT | CASSGTHPSNQPQHF
TRBJ2-5 | once | TRBV18 | TRBD2 | TGTGCCAGCTCACCTCGGTGGGGGGGCCAAGAGACCCAGTACTTC | CASSPRWGGQETQYF
TRBJ1-4 | once | TRBV9 | - | TGTGCCAGCAGCCTCCACGGGCAAGAAAAACTGTTTTTT | CASSLHGQEKLFF
TRBJ2-7 | - | TRBV19 | - | TGTGCCAGTAGTGTCCTAACTAGTTCCGAGCAGTACTTC | CASSVLTSSEQYF
TRBJ2-7 | - | TRBV28 | TRBD2 | TGTGCCAGCAGCTTCCTTAGCGGGGAGACCTACGAGCAGTACTTC | CASSFLSGETYEQYF
TRBJ1-2 | many | TRBV9 | - | TGTGCCAGCAGCGTATTTGGCGAAGGAAATGGCTACACCTTC | CASSVFGEGNGYTF
TRBJ1-1 | - | TRBV28 | - | TGTGCCAGCAGTTTATGGAGGGGCCGGAACACTGAAGCTTTCTTT | CASSLWRGRNTEAFF
TRBJ2-1 | - | TRBV5-1 | TRBD1 | TGCGCCAGCAGCTTGCCCCAGACAGGGAACTACAATGAGCAGTTCTTC | CASSLPQTGNYNEQFF
TRBJ1-2 | few | TRBV6-4 | - | TGTGCCAGCCGGGGAGAAGGTGGCTACACCTTC | CASRGEGGYTF
TRBJ2-2 | once | TRBV28 | - | TGTGCCAGCAGTTTAGCCTCCGGGACGAACACCGGGGAGCTGTTTTTT | CASSLASGTNTGELFF
TRBJ2-6 | once | TRBV4-2 | - | TGTGCCAGCAACAATGATTCTGGGGCCAACGTCCTGACTTTC | CASNNDSGANVLTF
TRBJ2-5 | - | TRBV7-2 | - | TGTGCCAGCAGCTCCCACTACGGGGAGACCCAGTACTTC | CASSSHYGETQYF
TRBJ2-3 | - | TRBV7-2 | TRBD2 | TGTGCCAGCAGCTCTAGCGGGACAAGCACAGATACGCAGTATTTT | CASSSSGTSTDTQYF
TRBJ2-3 | - | TRBV18 | TRBD2 | TGTGCCAGCTCACCAGGAACTAGCGGGAGGGGCACAGATACGCAGTATTTT | CASSPGTSGRGTDTQYF
TRBJ2-1 | many | TRBV6-1 | TRBD2 | TGTGCCAGCAGTGTGACTAGCAGTAACAATGAGCAGTTCTTC | CASSVTSSNNEQFF
TRBJ2-3 | - | TRBV7-6 | - | TGTGCCAGCAGCAGATACCAGGGGGGTCCCACAGATACGCAGTATTTT | CASSRYQGGPTDTQYF
TRBJ1-4 | - | TRBV9 | TRBD1 | TGTGCCAGCAGCGTAGGAGCACAGGGGGCAGTAGAAAAACTGTTTTTT | CASSVGAQGAVEKLFF
TRBJ1-1 | once | TRBV29-1 | TRBD1 | TGCAGCGCCAGACAGGGGGCGCGGGTCACTGAAGCTTTCTTT | CSARQGARVTEAFF
TRBJ1-2 | - | TRBV6-6 | - | TGTGCCAGCAGTTACACAGGCGCCGGCTGGGGCTACACCTTC | CASSYTGAGWGYTF
TRBJ1-3 | - | TRBV19 | TRBD1 | TGTGCCAGTAGCACGGGGACAGGGGCTGGAAACACCATATATTTT | CASSTGTGAGNTIYF
TRBJ2-7 | - | TRBV13 | - | TGTGCCAGCAGCTCTGGCCCGGGGGGCGTGCCCTACGAGCAGTACTTC | CASSSGPGGVPYEQYF
TRBJ2-2 | once | TRBV5-1 | TRBD1 | TGCGCCAGCAGCTTGGACAGGGGTATCACCGGGGAGCTGTTTTTT | CASSLDRGITGELFF
TRBJ2-3 | - | TRBV5-1 | TRBD2 | TGCGCCAGCAGCTCCGAAGGGTCACTAGCGGGAGTCTCGCGGCGGGATACGCAGTATTTT | CASSSEGSLAGVSRRDTQYF
TRBJ2-3 | - | TRBV9 | TRBD2 | TGTGCCAGCAGCGTAGGAAGCGGGAGTACAGATACGCAGTATTTT | CASSVGSGSTDTQYF
TRBJ2-2 | - | TRBV12-5 | TRBD2 | TGTGCTAGTGGTTTGTTCTTAGCGGGAGTTACCGGGGAGCTGTTTTTT | CASGLFLAGVTGELFF
TRBJ1-2 | once | TRBV29-1 | - | TGCAGCGTTGAAGATCTGCGTAGGGCTCCTAACTATGGCTACACCTTC | CSVEDLRRAPNYGYTF
TRBJ1-1 | - | TRBV2 | - | TGTGCCAGCATTCGAGGAGGGGGATTCACTGAAGCTTTCTTT | CASIRGGGFTEAFF
TRBJ1-4 | - | TRBV11-1 | - | TGTGCCAGCAGCTTACGGCCACTCGGCGAAAAACTGTTTTTT | CASSLRPLGEKLFF
TRBJ2-1 | - | TRBV4-2 | TRBD2 | TGTGCCAGCAGTCAGGGGATTGGGACTAGCGGCTACAATGAGCAGTTCTTC | CASSQGIGTSGYNEQFF
TRBJ2-5 | - | TRBV7-8 | - | TGTGCCAGCAGCATCCAACCGGGACTCCTTAGGGGGACCCAGTACTTC | CASSIQPGLLRGTQYF
TRBJ1-1 | many | TRBV29-1 | - | TGCAGCGTTCAACAGGGTATGAACACTGAAGCTTTCTTT | CSVQQGMNTEAFF
TRBJ2-5 | - | TRBV2 | TRBD2 | TGTGCCAGCAGTGAAGGGACTAGCGGGAGTGGGAGTCCAGAGACCCAGTACTTC | CASSEGTSGSGSPETQYF
TRBJ1-5 | once | TRBV6-1 | - | TGTGCCAGCAAGAGGGGGGAGCAGCCCCAGCATTTT | CASKRGEQPQHF
TRBJ2-3 | - | TRBV6-1 | TRBD2 | TGTGCCAGCAGCGGGACTAGCGGGAGTAGGAATACGCAGTATTTT | CASSGTSGSRNTQYF
TRBJ2-1 | - | TRBV7-9 | TRBD1 | TGTGCCAGCAGCCCACAGGGGTATGAGCAGTTCTTC | CASSPQGYEQFF
TRBJ2-1 | - | TRBV6-1 | TRBD2 | TGTGCCAGCAGCGAACGACCCGCGGGAGTAACCTACAATGAGCAGTTCTTC | CASSERPAGVTYNEQFF
TRBJ2-5 | - | TRBV4-2 | TRBD2 | TGTGCCAGCAGCCAAGGTAGCGGGACGAGACAAGAGACCCAGTACTTC | CASSQGSGTRQETQYF
TRBJ2-5 | few | TRBV6-6 | - | TGTGCCAGCGGCCCACAGGCCATCCAAGAGACCCAGTACTTC | CASGPQAIQETQYF